The 15 T cell receptor beta chains reported below all come from one sample, sequenced in a study of regulatory T cells in long-lasting Graves disease. Documented time point: persistent/refractory GD, antithyroid drugs over 5 years with positive TRAb. Researchers made the TCR library from RNA that was extracted from PBMCs. Relying on iRepertoire HTBI primers and Arm-PCR of CDR3 regions, the team built TCR beta libraries. MiXCR, applied by TCRdb to the multiplex PCR reads, yields one record per CDR3 protein. Of a few hundred thousand distinct CDR3 sequences listed, 20% to 25% are singletons. Sequences were derived from peripheral blood mononuclear cells (PBMCs), sampled when the disease was refractory, from a patient treated with antithyroid drugs. The source is a female donor with Graves disease.

The sample holds a few counts of this clonotype. The chain joins TRBV27 to TRBJ2-7; unclear D gene. V was clipped by 2 bases and J by 7 bases, with 12 bases between them. Germline lookup yields CDR1 MNHEY and CDR2 SMNVEV (reference sequence). This CDR3 has 13 residues. The CDR3 loop is CASSLNLRGEQYF. CDR3 coding DNA: TGTGCCAGCAGTTTAAACCTCCGCGGTGAGCAGTACTTC.

The chain has TRBV7-9 and TRBJ1-4; 8 nucleotides line up with TRBD1. The germline V gene encodes CDR1 SEHNR and CDR2 FQNEAQ (reference sequence). CDR3 length: 17 amino acids. J was trimmed by 3 bases and V by 4 bases; bases with no gene match: 10. CDR3 region: CASSWGQASFPNEKLFF. The CDR3 nucleotides read TGTGCCAGCAGCTGGGGACAGGCGTCTTTTCCTAATGAAAAACTGTTTTTT.

V usage is TRBV19 and J usage is TRBJ2-2; 10 bases fit TRBD1. The CDR3 totals 15 residues. After removal of 3 bases from V and 4 bases from J, the junction contained 2 bases not matched to a gene. Germline assignment: CDR1 LNHDA and CDR2 SQIVND (reference sequence). CDR3 DNA: TGTGCCAGTAGTATGGACAGGGGGACCACCGGGGAGCTGTTTTTT. Its translation: CASSMDRGTTGELFF. Full variable domain (missing parts from reference TRBV19 and TRBJ2-2): DGGITQSPKYLFRKEGQNVTLSCEQNLNHDAMYWYRQDPGQGLRLIYYSQIVNDFQKGDIAEGYSVSREKKESFPLTVTSAQKNPTAFYLCASSMDRGTTGELFFGEGSRLTVL.

This sequence joins TRBV7-9 and TRBJ2-1; no reliable D call. This CDR3 region has 11 residues. Trimming took off 1 base at V and 10 bases at J, with 5 bases between the two ends. Germline V gene lookup returns CDR1 SEHNR and CDR2 FQNEAQ (reference sequence). Here the CDR3 DNA reads TGTGCCAGCAGCTTAGAGGCAGAGCAGTTCTTC. Translating gives CASSLEAEQFF.

This clonotype was seen a few times. The chain has TRBV7-2 and TRBJ1-2, with D unresolved. The CDR3 consists of 17 residues. CDR1 and CDR2 from the germline V gene are SGHTA and FQGNSA. V gave up 3 bases and J gave up 0 bases, with 17 bases separating them. In DNA, the CDR3 is TGTGCCAGCAGCTTGGGTCCCGCCCAGTTTTCTAACTATGGCTACACCTTC. Translation gives CASSLGPAQFSNYGYTF.

A word on this clonotype: One base away lies a much larger clone, so this may be a sequencing read error. The chain uses TRBV7-9 and TRBJ2-7; 11 bases match TRBD1. Germline CDR1 reads SEHNR; CDR2 reads FQNEAQ (reference sequence). Trimming took 1 base from V and 3 from J; bases not matched to a gene: 2. This CDR3 region has 15 residues. This chain's CDR3 is CASSLVGQGDYEQYF. CDR3 DNA sequence: TGTGCCAGCAGCTTAGTGGGACAGGGGGACTACGAGCAGTACTTC.

This clonotype has just one count. The chain has TRBV5-1 and TRBJ2-2, with 9 nucleotides matching TRBD2. The CDR3 covers 16 residues. J was trimmed by 2 bases and V by 1 base; bases with no gene match: 3. CDR1 SGHRS and CDR2 YFSETQ come from the germline V gene. The CDR3 region is CASSLRTSVNTGELFF. CDR3 coding DNA: TGCGCCAGCAGCTTGCGGACTAGCGTTAACACCGGGGAGCTGTTTTTT.

The chain is built from TRBV5-1 and TRBJ1-2; TRBD1 matches 7 bases. V lost 0 bases to trimming and J lost 8 bases; unmatched junction nucleotides: 7. Germline V gives CDR1 SGHRS, CDR2 YFSETQ. This CDR3 contains 14 residues. The CDR3: CASSLAGGQEGYTF. DNA for the CDR3: TGCGCCAGCAGCTTGGCAGGGGGGCAGGAAGGCTACACCTTC. The whole variable domain, filled in from reference TRBV5-1 and TRBJ1-2, reads KAGVTQTPRYLIKTRGQQVTLSCSPISGHRSVSWYQQTPGQGLQFLFEYFSETQRNKGNFPGRFSGRQFSNSRSEMNVSTLELGDSALYLCASSLAGGQEGYTFGSGTRLTVV.

This clonotype was observed once. V is TRBV19 and J is TRBJ1-2, with D unclear. The CDR3 sequence is 12 residues long. V shed 5 bases and J shed 4 bases, with 8 bases lying between them. Germline-derived CDR1 and CDR2 are LNHDA and SQIVND (reference sequence). CDR3 DNA sequence: TGTGCCAGTAGTCCCCCAAGCTATGGCTACACCTTC. Protein: CASSPPSYGYTF.

This clonotype showed up many times. The rearrangement links TRBV28 to TRBJ2-5; TRBD2 matches 9 bases. With V trimmed by 3 bases and J by 7 bases, 12 bases remained unmatched. The germline V gene has CDR1 MDHEN and CDR2 SYDVKM. The CDR3 is 16 residues long. DNA for the CDR3: TGTGCCAGCAGTTTCTGGGTAGCGGGAGTGTTTGGGACCCAGTACTTC. Protein product: CASSFWVAGVFGTQYF.

This clonotype turned up a few times. This chain joins TRBV5-1 and TRBJ2-2; maybe TRBD2 (5 bases). The CDR3 has 15 residues. V lost 2 bases and J lost 4, with 12 bases in between. CDR1 and CDR2 (germline): SGHRS, YFSETQ. CDR3 residues: CASSFSPGGTGELFF. The CDR3 coding sequence is TGCGCCAGCAGCTTCTCTCCCGGAGGCACCGGGGAGCTGTTTTTT.

DNA of the CDR3: TGTGCCAGTAGTATAGGGTCGGCGAGCAATCAGCCCCAGCATTTT. Protein product: CASSIGSASNQPQHF. The rearrangement joins TRBV19 to TRBJ1-5, with no clear D. This CDR3 has 15 residues. CDR1 is LNHDA, CDR2 SQIVND, per germline (reference sequence). V lost 1 base to trimming and J lost 1 base, with 8 bases between them.

The V call is TRBV14, the J call TRBJ1-6; D remains ambiguous. The CDR3 extends over 14 amino acids. Germline V CDR1 and CDR2: SGHDN, FVKESK. Between the trimmed V and J ends, which lost 0 bases and 7 bases, there was a span of 7 bases. The CDR3 here is CASSQEGQNSPLHF. In DNA, the CDR3 is TGTGCCAGCAGCCAAGAAGGCCAGAATTCACCCCTCCACTTT.

This chain links TRBV10-3 with TRBJ1-5; D uncertain. Germline V CDR1 and CDR2: ENHRY, SYGVKD. The V end lost 11 bases, the J end lost 5 bases, and 31 bases lay between the germline ends. The length of the CDR3 is 18 residues. The CDR3 loop is CAPRRRELYCRGDQPQHF. The CDR3 DNA reads as TGTGCCCCCAGGAGACGGGAACTCTATTGTCGTGGGGATCAGCCCCAGCATTTT.

This clonotype has at least ten counts. The J gene is TRBJ1-1, the V gene TRBV5-1; D is unresolved. Trimming cost V 1 base and J 5 bases, with 9 bases left between them. Germline CDR1 SGHRS, CDR2 YFSETQ. The CDR3 consists of 13 residues. This CDR3 is CASSLQEGTEAFF. In nucleotides, the CDR3 is TGCGCCAGCAGCTTGCAGGAGGGAACTGAAGCTTTCTTT.